The 9 T cell receptor beta chains below come from one sample, sequenced in a study of shared clonotypes between healthy human individuals. The protocol was immunoSEQ multiplex PCR, while the TCRdb copy is restricted to in-frame clones and leaves out a portion. The profile shows 2 million to 3 million clones, approximately 94% of them singletons. Input material: naive CD4+ T cells from PBMCs. Subset denoted: CD45RA+ positively selected. These receptor sequences come from a man between 18 and 29 years old in good health. Some clones in this sample may be carry-over from other donors' samples.

The chain carries TRBV6-1 and TRBJ1-5, with TRBD1 identical over 9 bases. This CDR3 spans 16 amino acids. Per the germline V gene, CDR1 is MNHNS and CDR2 is SASEGT. The V and J ends lost 0 bases and 5 bases, in that order; junction bases with no gene match: 5. CDR3 sequence reads: CASSEAKQGAYQPQHF. CDR3 in DNA: TGTGCCAGCAGTGAAGCGAAACAGGGGGCCTATCAGCCCCAGCATTTT.

The V gene is TRBV5-1, the J gene TRBJ2-3; 9 positions agree with TRBD2. Looked up from germline, CDR1 is SGHRS and CDR2 is YFSETQ. With 1 base clipped from V and 0 bases from J, the junction kept 3 bases outside the gene matches. The CDR3 is made up of 16 amino acids. CDR3 sequence reads: CASSLLTSGSTDTQYF. CDR3 DNA sequence: TGCGCCAGCAGCTTGCTGACTAGCGGAAGCACAGATACGCAGTATTTT.

This chain uses TRBV7-9 with TRBJ1-1; no reliable D call. Per germline, CDR1 SEHNR and CDR2 FQNEAQ (reference sequence). The V end lost 4 bases, the J end lost 5 bases, and 11 bases lay between the germline ends. The CDR3 is made up of 13 amino acids. CDR3: CASSSYQGTEAFF. CDR3 coding DNA: TGTGCCAGCAGCTCCTATCAAGGGACTGAAGCTTTCTTT.

J is TRBJ2-3 and V is TRBV13, with D possibly TRBD2 on 5 matching bases. V was trimmed by 3 bases and J by 4 bases, leaving 14 bases between them. The germline V gene encodes CDR1 PRHDT and CDR2 FYEKMQ (reference sequence). The CDR3 covers 15 residues. As DNA, the CDR3 is TGTGCCAGCAGCTTGTGGGGAAGCGGTTCAGATACGCAGTATTTT. Its protein product is CASSLWGSGSDTQYF.

The chain recombines TRBV13 with TRBJ2-5; the D gene could be TRBD1 or TRBD2 (6 bases each). Germline loops: CDR1 PRHDT, CDR2 FYEKMQ (reference sequence). The CDR3 totals 14 residues. The V end was cut by 4 bases, the J end by 5 bases, with 14 bases between. The chain's CDR3 is CASSSGRRGETQYF. CDR3 DNA: TGTGCCAGCAGCTCGGGACGGAGGGGGGAGACCCAGTACTTC.

V gene TRBV6-5 combines with J gene TRBJ1-1, with a possible D match to TRBD1 (6 bases). V was trimmed by 6 bases and J by 4 bases, leaving 15 bases between them. CDR3 size: 14 residues. Germline CDR1 reads MNHEY; CDR2 reads SVGAGI. CDR3: CASRRGGAGTEAFF. The CDR3 region has the DNA TGTGCCAGCAGAAGGGGGGGCGCCGGCACTGAAGCTTTCTTT.

This chain connects TRBV28 to TRBJ1-4; D perhaps matches TRBD1 (5 bases). The V end was cut by 3 bases, the J end by 4 bases, with 12 bases between. The CDR3 extends over 15 amino acids. The germline gives CDR1 MDHEN, CDR2 SYDVKM. This CDR3 reads CASSLGRANNEKLFF. For the CDR3, the DNA is TGTGCCAGCAGTTTGGGCAGGGCAAATAATGAAAAACTGTTTTTT.

V gene TRBV28 combines with J gene TRBJ2-3; D unresolved. The germline CDR1 and CDR2 sequences are MDHEN and SYDVKM. This CDR3 contains 15 residues. Trimming pared 3 bases from V and 0 bases from J, leaving 10 bases between. CDR3 sequence: CASSFWDGSTDTQYF. In DNA, the CDR3 is TGTGCCAGCAGTTTTTGGGATGGGAGCACAGATACGCAGTATTTT.

This clone was picked up one time. The chain is built from TRBV5-1 and TRBJ2-1; 7 bases match TRBD2. There are 15 residues in the CDR3. The germline V gene encodes CDR1 SGHRS and CDR2 YFSETQ. With V trimmed by 5 bases and J by 3 bases, 8 bases remained unmatched. CDR3 bases: TGCGCCAGCAGGGCTAGCGGAATTTTCTACAATGAGCAGTTCTTC. The encoded protein is CASRASGIFYNEQFF.